Each of the 8 T cell receptor beta chains below was sequenced from the same sample in a study of blood T cell repertoires in COVID-19. Method: immunoSEQ multiplex PCR; TCRdb's copy keeps in-frame clones and lacks some. The table has fewer than 150,000 clones, around 89% seen once. Sequenced material: peripheral blood. These receptors were taken from an elderly woman with acute or convalescent COVID-19.

The chain links TRBV5-1 to TRBJ1-1, with D unclear. Germline assignment: CDR1 SGHRS and CDR2 YFSETQ. Trimming removed 5 bases from V and 1 base from J, with 12 bases in between. The CDR3 has 14 amino acids. CDR3 nucleotide sequence: TGCGCCAGCAGTCCTATCTCAGGGAACACTGAAGCTTTCTTT. As protein: CASSPISGNTEAFF.

The genes are TRBV9 and TRBJ2-2, with 8 bases identical to TRBD1. CDR1 and CDR2 (germline): SGDLS, YYNGEE. This CDR3 is built from 15 residues. The V and J ends lost 4 bases and 4 bases, in that order; junction bases with no gene match: 6. CDR3 amino acids: CASSYQGAPTGELFF. The CDR3 DNA reads TGTGCCAGCAGCTACCAGGGGGCGCCCACCGGGGAGCTGTTTTTT.

The rearrangement joins TRBV12-3 or TRBV12-4 to TRBJ2-7, with 9 nucleotides matching TRBD1. This CDR3 has 12 amino acids. V dropped 6 bases and J dropped 4; count of bases not matched to a gene: 1. CDR3 sequence (DNA): TGTGCCAGCAGGACAGGGGGTTACGAGCAGTACTTC. Translated, it gives CASRTGGYEQYF.

The chain combines TRBV29-1 with TRBJ1-1, with 9 positions matching TRBD1. Germline V gives CDR1 SQVTM, CDR2 ANQGSEA. The junction had 12 bases not matched to a gene; V was cut back by 4 bases and J by 6 bases. This CDR3 is built from 15 residues. CDR3 sequence reads: CSVGPGQGMRAEAFF. The CDR3 DNA follows: TGCAGCGTTGGCCCGGGACAGGGTATGAGGGCTGAAGCTTTCTTT.

The chain is built from TRBV4-3 and TRBJ1-2, with D hard to call. This CDR3 is 13 amino acids long. Looked up from germline, CDR1 is LGHNA and CDR2 is YSLEER. Trimming left V 0 bases short and J 13 bases short, with 15 bases between. The CDR3, as DNA: TGCGCCAGCAGCCAAGATTTCAGGACTCCCGCCACCTTC. Residues: CASSQDFRTPATF.

The chain is built from TRBV2 and TRBJ1-3; the D gene is possibly TRBD1 (5 bases). The CDR3 is 13 residues long. The V end lost 6 bases, the J end lost 5 bases, and 11 bases lay between the germline ends. Germline CDR1 is SNHLY and CDR2 is FYNNEI. CDR3 coding DNA: TGTGCCAGCAGAGGGGATTATAGAAACACCATATATTTT. It codes for CASRGDYRNTIYF.

The V call is TRBV9, the J call TRBJ2-1; 14 bases fit TRBD2. Germline trimming cut 4 bases from V and 2 bases from J; bases unmatched to any gene: 5. Germline V gives CDR1 SGDLS, CDR2 YYNGEE. CDR3 length equals 17 residues. The CDR3 spells CASSSGTSGGAYNEQFF. CDR3 in DNA: TGTGCCAGCAGCTCAGGGACTAGCGGGGGAGCCTACAATGAGCAGTTCTTC.

The chain joins TRBV3-1 (or the pseudogene TRBV3-2) to TRBJ1-5; 10 bases fit TRBD1. Per germline, CDR1 LGHDT and CDR2 YNNKEL (reference sequence). V lost 3 bases, J lost 4 bases, and 9 bases stayed unmatched. This CDR3 is 17 amino acids long. The CDR3 protein is CASSHGTGATTNQPQHF. CDR3 nucleotides: TGTGCCAGCAGCCACGGGACAGGGGCGACCACTAATCAGCCCCAGCATTTT.